This T cell receptor beta chain was captured in a study of Graves' ophthalmopathy and Graves' hyperthyroidism. Turning to the study itself: Pretreatment peripheral blood was obtained at initial diagnosis.

Trimming took 4 bases from V and 3 from J, leaving 6 bases between them. CDR3 length: 12 residues. Germline assignment: CDR1 LGHDT and CDR2 YNNKEL (reference sequence). Patients were excluded if they had other autoimmune diseases or uncontrolled infections, and likewise if pregnancy or lactation applied. TCR beta CDR3 amplification used RNA transcripts. First-round RT-PCR relied on HTBI primers, and a second-round multiplex PCR came next. MiXCR, applied by TCRdb to the multiplex PCR reads, yields one record per CDR3 protein. The top ten hold 12% of the sample, which has 350,000 or so distinct CDR3 sequences, 17% seen once.

This clonotype originated in an adult man with Graves' ophthalmopathy. Sequenced material: peripheral blood. The chain is built from TRBV3-1 and TRBJ1-1; no reliable D call. The CDR3 reads CASSLRDTEAFF. The CDR3 DNA reads as TGTGCCAGCAGCCTACGGGACACTGAAGCTTTCTTT.